Listed below are T cell receptor beta chains from one sample, sequenced in a study of CD8 T cells in Susac syndrome. TCRdb re-analysed the immunoSEQ multiplex PCR reads in MiXCR, keeping a single row per CDR3 protein. The profile shows hundreds of thousands of distinct CDR3 sequences, around 93% of them singletons. Sequencing used CD4+ T cells from PBMCs. These receptors were collected from a human donor with multiple sclerosis. Both conserved end residues are part of each CDR3. The order of the fields is CDR3 protein, CDR3 DNA, V gene, J gene, clone size, D gene. The D gene is left open where the match is weak. Expanded clones are given a class, and other clones once, few, many or no size at all.

CSVAGLATDTQYF	TGCAGCGTTGCGGGGCTAGCAACAGATACGCAGTATTTT	TRBV29-1	TRBJ2-3	NA	NA
CASKSGRGNYNEQFF	TGTGCCAGCAAATCGGGGCGGGGGAACTACAATGAGCAGTTCTTC	TRBV12-3/TRBV12-4	TRBJ2-1	NA	TRBD2
CASGLVRTALNTEAFF	TGTGCTAGTGGTTTGGTACGGACAGCTTTAAACACTGAAGCTTTCTTT	TRBV12-5	TRBJ1-1	NA	NA
CASSSGQGEGNSPLHF	TGTGCCAGCAGCTCGGGACAGGGCGAGGGTAATTCACCCCTCCACTTT	TRBV7-2	TRBJ1-6	NA	TRBD1
CAWSPQVGGGRETQYF	TGTGCCTGGAGCCCCCAAGTGGGGGGGGGTCGTGAGACCCAGTACTTC	TRBV30	TRBJ2-5	once	TRBD2
CASSQALGASGANVLTF	TGTGCCAGCAGCCAAGCCTTGGGGGCAAGTGGGGCCAACGTCCTGACTTTC	TRBV3-1	TRBJ2-6	NA	NA
CASSWDRPTDTQYF	TGCGCCAGCAGCTGGGACAGGCCCACAGATACGCAGTATTTT	TRBV5-1	TRBJ2-3	NA	TRBD1
CSADGTGPGEQYF	TGCAGTGCAGACGGGACTGGCCCTGGAGAGCAGTACTTC	TRBV20-1	TRBJ2-7	NA	NA
CAWSSGETQYF	TGTGCCTGGAGCTCGGGGGAGACCCAGTACTTC	TRBV30	TRBJ2-5	NA	NA
CASSSTGAAFF	TGTGCCAGCAGCTCGACAGGGGCGGCTTTCTTT	TRBV5-6	TRBJ1-1	NA	TRBD1
CASSPIRDRTYGYTF	TGTGCCAGCAGCCCGATTCGGGACAGGACCTATGGCTACACCTTC	TRBV7-8	TRBJ1-2	NA	TRBD1
CASSLGTDNYGYTF	TGTGCCAGCAGTTTGGGGACAGACAACTATGGCTACACCTTC	TRBV12-3/TRBV12-4	TRBJ1-2	NA	TRBD1
CASSINTYEQYF	TGTGCCAGCAGCATTAACACGTACGAGCAGTACTTC	TRBV12-3/TRBV12-4	TRBJ2-7	NA	NA
CASSKGQSYEQYF	TGTGCCAGCAGCAAGGGACAGAGCTACGAGCAGTACTTC	TRBV7-3	TRBJ2-7	NA	TRBD1
CASSQIVNSRQHF	TGCGCCAGCAGCCAGATCGTCAACTCCCGACAGCATTTT	TRBV4-1	TRBJ1-5	NA	NA
CASSLVRLGGLRYEQYF	TGTGCCAGCAGCTTAGTCCGGCTCGGGGGGTTGCGGTACGAGCAGTACTTC	TRBV7-2	TRBJ2-7	NA	TRBD2
CASSLGQRGNTIYF	TGTGCCAGCAGTCTCGGACAGCGAGGAAACACCATATATTTT	TRBV28	TRBJ1-3	NA	NA
CASRRQSSSYEQYF	TGTGCCAGTAGAAGACAGTCTAGCTCCTACGAGCAGTACTTC	TRBV19	TRBJ2-7	NA	NA
CASSRGPSGTYNSPLHF	TGCGCCAGCAGCCGAGGCCCGTCGGGGACCTATAATTCACCCCTCCACTTT	TRBV4-1	TRBJ1-6	NA	NA
CASSQTLGTGSYEQYF	TGTGCCAGCAGCCAAACCCTCGGGACAGGGTCCTACGAGCAGTACTTC	TRBV11-2	TRBJ2-7	NA	TRBD1
CASTVSDQETQYF	TGTGCCAGCACAGTGTCGGACCAAGAGACCCAGTACTTC	TRBV2	TRBJ2-5	NA	NA
CASSLVIGSTSGQETQYF	TGTGCCAGCAGCTTGGTTATAGGCTCGACTAGCGGACAAGAGACCCAGTACTTC	TRBV5-6	TRBJ2-5	NA	TRBD2
CASSSLPSGANVLTF	TGTGCCAGCAGTAGTCTCCCCTCTGGGGCCAACGTCCTGACTTTC	TRBV12-3/TRBV12-4	TRBJ2-6	NA	NA
CASSSDRVDQPQHF	TGTGCCAGTAGTAGCGACAGGGTTGACCAGCCCCAGCATTTT	TRBV19	TRBJ1-5	NA	TRBD1
CASRHRDRELFF	TGCGCCAGCAGGCACCGGGACAGGGAGCTGTTTTTT	TRBV23-1	TRBJ2-2	NA	NA
CASSTALGYTF	TGTGCCAGTAGTACGGCGTTGGGCTACACCTTC	TRBV19	TRBJ1-2	once	NA
CASSPGQRNQPQHF	TGCGCCAGCAGCCCGGGACAGCGCAATCAGCCCCAGCATTTT	TRBV5-1	TRBJ1-5	NA	TRBD1
CSAAESTDTQYF	TGCAGCGCCGCGGAAAGCACAGATACGCAGTATTTT	TRBV29-1	TRBJ2-3	NA	NA
CATSDAGDQETQYF	TGTGCCACCAGTGACGCAGGGGACCAAGAGACCCAGTACTTC	TRBV24-1	TRBJ2-5	NA	NA
CASNKIGGALEPQHF	TGTGCCAGCAACAAAATTGGAGGGGCCTTAGAGCCCCAGCATTTT	TRBV6-2/TRBV6-3	TRBJ1-5	NA	NA
CASSPEGFFNYGYTF	TGTGCCAGCAGCCCTGAAGGGTTTTTCAACTATGGCTACACCTTC	TRBV3-1	TRBJ1-2	NA	NA
CASRGTVDGTLHF	TGCGCCAGCAGAGGGACAGTGGATGGAACCCTCCACTTT	TRBV5-1	TRBJ1-6	NA	TRBD1
CASSVREPGELFF	TGTGCCAGCAGCGTACGGGAGCCCGGGGAGCTGTTTTTT	TRBV9	TRBJ2-2	NA	NA
CASMLQGGDTQYF	TGTGCCAGCATGCTACAGGGTGGCGATACGCAGTATTTT	TRBV6-5	TRBJ2-3	NA	NA
CASSQHTSGTGELFF	TGTGCCAGCAGCCAGCATACTAGCGGCACCGGGGAGCTGTTTTTT	TRBV4-2	TRBJ2-2	NA	TRBD2
CASSFEVAGELFF	TGCGCCAGCAGCTTCGAGGTGGCCGGGGAGCTGTTTTTT	TRBV5-1	TRBJ2-2	once	NA
CASRTGAEQPQHF	TGTGCCAGCAGGACAGGGGCGGAGCAGCCCCAGCATTTT	TRBV27	TRBJ1-5	NA	TRBD1
CASSQVSGGLLNTEAFF	TGCGCCAGCAGCCAAGTCTCTGGGGGACTATTGAACACTGAAGCTTTCTTT	TRBV4-1	TRBJ1-1	NA	NA
CASSHGRGTQYF	TGTGCCAGCAGCCACGGACGGGGCACGCAGTATTTT	TRBV14	TRBJ2-3	NA	NA
CSVVTGGGTEAFF	TGCAGCGTTGTTACAGGGGGTGGCACTGAAGCTTTCTTT	TRBV29-1	TRBJ1-1	few	TRBD1
CASSQADRGQYEQYF	TGTGCCAGCAGCCAAGCTGACAGGGGTCAATACGAGCAGTACTTC	TRBV3-1	TRBJ2-7	NA	TRBD1
CSAKGDLDYGYTF	TGCAGTGCTAAGGGGGACCTCGACTATGGCTACACCTTC	TRBV20-1	TRBJ1-2	NA	NA
CASSLVVAGGTDTQYF	TGCGCCAGCAGCTTGGTGGTAGCGGGGGGCACAGATACGCAGTATTTT	TRBV5-1	TRBJ2-3	NA	TRBD2
CASSQVVSTGNTIYF	TGTGCCAGCAGCCAAGTTGTGTCGACTGGAAACACCATATATTTT	TRBV14	TRBJ1-3	NA	NA
CASSVVATRNTEAFF	TGTGCCAGCAGCGTAGTAGCGACAAGGAACACTGAAGCTTTCTTT	TRBV9	TRBJ1-1	once	NA
CASSRSTSSTDTQYF	TGTGCCAGCAGCCGGTCTACTAGCAGCACAGATACGCAGTATTTT	TRBV7-9	TRBJ2-3	NA	NA
CASSTIPTGGTEAFF	TGTGCCAGCAGCACGATCCCGACAGGGGGCACTGAAGCTTTCTTT	TRBV3-1	TRBJ1-1	NA	TRBD1
CASISDGRTIYF	TGTGCCAGTATCTCAGACGGAAGGACCATATATTTT	TRBV19	TRBJ1-3	NA	NA
CASRTGTGSSYTEAFF	TGTGCCAGTAGGACAGGGACGGGGTCGTCTTATACTGAAGCTTTCTTT	TRBV19	TRBJ1-1	few	TRBD1
CAISHDPSNQPQHF	TGTGCCATCTCCCATGATCCTAGCAATCAGCCCCAGCATTTT	TRBV10-3	TRBJ1-5	few	NA
CASSQVQTSGHYNEQFF	TGCGCCAGCAGCCAAGTCCAGACTAGCGGACACTACAATGAGCAGTTCTTC	TRBV4-1	TRBJ2-1	NA	TRBD2
CASSTGDGRYGQFF	TGCGCCAGCAGCACTGGGGACGGAAGGTATGGGCAGTTCTTC	TRBV5-1	TRBJ2-1	NA	NA
CASSHLIAAVRNNEQFF	TGCGCCAGCAGCCACCTCATAGCGGCGGTCAGGAACAATGAGCAGTTCTTC	TRBV4-1	TRBJ2-1	NA	NA
CASSEASATETQYF	TGTGCCAGCAGTGAAGCTAGCGCCACCGAGACCCAGTACTTC	TRBV6-1	TRBJ2-5	NA	NA